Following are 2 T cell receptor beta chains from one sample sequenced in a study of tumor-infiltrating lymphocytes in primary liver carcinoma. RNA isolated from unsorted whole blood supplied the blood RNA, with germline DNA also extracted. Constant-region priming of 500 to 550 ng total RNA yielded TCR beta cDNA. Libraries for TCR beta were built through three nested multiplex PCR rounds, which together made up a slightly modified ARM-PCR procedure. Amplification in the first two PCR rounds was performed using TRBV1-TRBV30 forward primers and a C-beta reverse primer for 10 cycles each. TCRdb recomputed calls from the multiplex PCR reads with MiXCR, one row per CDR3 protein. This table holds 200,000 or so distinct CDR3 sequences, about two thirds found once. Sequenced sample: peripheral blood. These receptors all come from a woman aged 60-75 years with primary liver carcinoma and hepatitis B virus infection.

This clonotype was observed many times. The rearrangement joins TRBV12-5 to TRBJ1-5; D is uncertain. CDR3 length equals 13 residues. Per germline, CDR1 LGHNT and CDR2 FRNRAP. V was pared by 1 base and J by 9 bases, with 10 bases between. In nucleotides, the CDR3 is TGTGCTAGTGGTTTGGATCTTGGCGGGCCCCAGCATTTT. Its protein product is CASGLDLGGPQHF.

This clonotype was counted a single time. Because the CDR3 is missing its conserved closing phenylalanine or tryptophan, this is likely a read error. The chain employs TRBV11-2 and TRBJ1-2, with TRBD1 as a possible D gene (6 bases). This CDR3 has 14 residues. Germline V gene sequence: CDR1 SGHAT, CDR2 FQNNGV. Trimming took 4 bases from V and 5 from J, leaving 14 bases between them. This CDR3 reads CASSYRTADYGYTL. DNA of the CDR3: TGTGCCAGCAGCTATCGGACAGCCGATTATGGCTACACCCTC.